Listed here is a single T cell receptor (beta chain). This entry belongs to a study of blood T cell repertoires in COVID-19. Turning to the study itself: Researchers got acute and convalescent COVID-19 samples from the United States, Italy and Spain. PBMCs, B-cell-depleted T cells, or T cells provided the cDNA or gDNA that made up the material.

Trimming at V came to 3 bases and at J to 9 bases, leaving 16 bases not matched to a gene. CDR1 is SQVTM and CDR2 is ANQGSEA in the germline V gene. This CDR3 comprises 16 residues. The assay was immunoSEQ multiplex PCR, and TCRdb's table has in-frame clones only and misses some. The table lists roughly 80,000 clones, 91% of them singletons. The chain combines TRBV29-1 with TRBJ2-3; 9 bases line up with TRBD2. This clonotype originated in a man aged 50-59 years with COVID-19, enrolled during active disease. The sequencing input was peripheral blood. The CDR3 sequence is CSVEASEAGGPLTQYF. Here the CDR3 DNA reads TGCAGCGTTGAGGCCTCCGAGGCGGGAGGGCCGCTAACGCAGTATTTT.